The source of this T cell receptor (beta chain) is a study of T cells after posttransplantation cyclophosphamide. Cells defined as naive were viable CD3+CD4+ or CD3+CD8+ and CCR7+CD45RA+CD45RO-CD95-CD27+CD28+. The CDR3 runs to 17 residues. Trimming took 0 bases from V and 1 from J; bases not matched to a gene: 1. Germline values: CDR1 KGHSH, CDR2 LQKENI. Repertoires were generated with immunoSEQ multiplex PCR, while TCRdb's copy carries only in-frame clones and drops some. The sample records 9,900 or so clones, roughly 98% being singletons. The sample consisted of naive CD4+ T cells sorted from PBMCs. The J gene is TRBJ2-6, the V gene TRBV18; 9 bases align to TRBD1. The receptor's source is a woman aged 55-69 years in good health, CMV-negative, and a related stem cell transplant donor. The CDR3 here is CASSPPGQGSGANVLTF. For the CDR3, the DNA is TGTGCCAGCTCACCACCGGGACAGGGATCTGGGGCCAACGTCCTGACTTTC.